This TCR beta chain was obtained from a study of blood T cell repertoires in COVID-19. Assay: immunoSEQ multiplex PCR; the TCRdb copy retains only in-frame clones and omits some. The sample consists of roughly 200,000 clones, around three quarters of them appearing once. The CDR3 spans 13 residues. The germline gives CDR1 MDHEN, CDR2 SYDVKM. With 11 bases removed from V and 2 bases from J, the gap between germline ends came to 13 bases. Sequenced: peripheral blood. This TCR was sampled from a woman between 70 and 85 years old with acute or convalescent COVID-19. The V and J genes are TRBV28 and TRBJ1-3, with D perhaps matching TRBD1 (6 bases). CDR3 DNA: TGTGCCTGTATCAGGGGAGCTGGAAACACCATATATTTT. It codes for CACIRGAGNTIYF.